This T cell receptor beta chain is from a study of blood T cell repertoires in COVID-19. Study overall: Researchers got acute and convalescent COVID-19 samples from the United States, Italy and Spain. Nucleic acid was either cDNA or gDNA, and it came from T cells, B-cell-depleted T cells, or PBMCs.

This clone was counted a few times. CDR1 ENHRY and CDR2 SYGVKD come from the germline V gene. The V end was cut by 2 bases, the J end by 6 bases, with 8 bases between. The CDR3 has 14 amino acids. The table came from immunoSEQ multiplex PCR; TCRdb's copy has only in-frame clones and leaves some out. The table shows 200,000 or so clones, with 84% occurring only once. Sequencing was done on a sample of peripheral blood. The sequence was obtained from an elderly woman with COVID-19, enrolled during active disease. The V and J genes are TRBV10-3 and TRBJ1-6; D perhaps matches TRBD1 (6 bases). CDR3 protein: CAISEGRGNSPLHF. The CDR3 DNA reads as TGTGCCATCAGTGAGGGCAGGGGTAATTCACCCCTCCACTTT.